This is a list of T cell receptor beta chains from one sample in a study of CD8+ T cells in alopecia areata. Sequenced by immunoSEQ multiplex PCR; TCRdb stores in-frame clones only, minus some. Here the sample spans 130,000 to 150,000 clones, 40% to 55% being singletons. The sequenced sample was CD4+ T cells sorted from blood, obtained at week 0. The receptors derive from a human donor with alopecia areata. Each CDR3 is given with its conserved first and last residue. A D gene is named only where the DNA matches it firmly. The listing skips clone size in some rows; elsewhere it reads once, few, many or a size class.

d_call	v_call	j_call	clone_size	cdr3_nt	cdr3_aa
-	TRBV30	TRBJ1-3	-	TGTGCCTGGACTGCAGGGCGGGGAAACACCATATATTTT	CAWTAGRGNTIYF
-	TRBV11-2	TRBJ2-1	-	TGTGCCAGCAGCTCAGGGTCATGGCGGGGGCGGGATGAGCAGTTCTTC	CASSSGSWRGRDEQFF
-	TRBV5-1	TRBJ2-5	-	TGCGCCAGCAGCTTGGATAACCAAGAGACCCAGTACTTC	CASSLDNQETQYF
TRBD2	TRBV30	TRBJ2-3	-	TGTGCCATGACCCCGGGAGGGCCTAATACGCAGTATTTT	CAMTPGGPNTQYF
-	TRBV29-1	TRBJ1-3	few	TGCAGCGTAGTTCGGATGAACACCATATATTTT	CSVVRMNTIYF
TRBD2	TRBV19	TRBJ2-5	-	TGTGCCAGTAGCGAGGTGGCTAGCGGAGGACACGATCAAGAGACCCAGTACTTC	CASSEVASGGHDQETQYF
TRBD1	TRBV11-1	TRBJ2-1	once	TGTGCCAGCAGCGTCCGGGACAGGACGTACAATGAGCAGTTCTTC	CASSVRDRTYNEQFF
-	TRBV11-2	TRBJ2-3	-	TGTGCCAGCAGCTCATTAACAGATACGCAGTATTTT	CASSSLTDTQYF
-	TRBV2	TRBJ2-3	few	TGTGCCAGCAGTGCAGGCACCCCTCTGGATACGCAGTATTTT	CASSAGTPLDTQYF
TRBD1	TRBV5-1	TRBJ1-5	-	TGCGCCAGCAGCTTGGATGGACAGGGAGGTCAGCCCCAGCATTTT	CASSLDGQGGQPQHF
-	TRBV9	TRBJ1-1	-	TGTGCCAGCAGCCCCTCCGGACAGTTCACTGAAGCTTTCTTT	CASSPSGQFTEAFF
TRBD2	TRBV7-2	TRBJ2-1	-	TGTGCCAGCAGTTTAAGACTAGCGGGGGCGACCTACAATGAGCAGTTCTTC	CASSLRLAGATYNEQFF
-	TRBV4-1	TRBJ2-5	-	TGCGCCAGCAGCCAAGATGGGCTGGGAGAGACCCAGTACTTC	CASSQDGLGETQYF
-	TRBV9	TRBJ1-3	-	TGTGCCAGCAGCGTGTTGGGATCGCGAAACACCATATATTTT	CASSVLGSRNTIYF
-	TRBV9	TRBJ2-3	few	TGTGCCAGCAGCGCCGGCGATACGCAGTATTTT	CASSAGDTQYF
TRBD1	TRBV30	TRBJ2-2	-	TGTGCCTCCCAAGGGACAGACCATGGGCCGAACACCGGGGAGCTGTTTTTT	CASQGTDHGPNTGELFF
-	TRBV6-6	TRBJ1-2	-	TGTGCCAGCAGTCCCGCGGACGGCCTCGGCTACACCTTC	CASSPADGLGYTF
-	TRBV5-4	TRBJ2-5	few	TGTGCCAGCAGCGCGGACTGGGGGGAGACCCAGTACTTC	CASSADWGETQYF
-	TRBV7-3	TRBJ1-5	-	TGTGCCAGCAGCTTAACGGGTAGGGGGCCCCAGCATTTT	CASSLTGRGPQHF
-	TRBV14	TRBJ2-7	-	TGTGCCAGCAGCCAATGGGTCGAGCAGTACTTC	CASSQWVEQYF
-	TRBV7-9	TRBJ2-5	-	TGTGCCAGCAGCTCACGGATGAGACACCGCCAAGAGACCCAGTACTTC	CASSSRMRHRQETQYF
-	TRBV29-1	TRBJ1-2	-	TGCAGCGTTGGCAGGGACGGACAGCGGAGGGAGGGCTACACCTTC	CSVGRDGQRREGYTF
-	TRBV6-1	TRBJ2-7	-	TGTGCCACCCACGAAGCGACAACCAGCTCCTACGAGCAGTACTTC	CATHEATTSSYEQYF
TRBD2	TRBV2	TRBJ2-3	-	TGTGCCAGCAGTAGGACTAGCGGTACAGATACGCAGTATTTT	CASSRTSGTDTQYF
TRBD1	TRBV30	TRBJ2-5	-	TGTGCCTGGACCCGGAAGGACAGGGCAAACCAAGAGACCCAGTACTTC	CAWTRKDRANQETQYF
-	TRBV7-9	TRBJ1-2	-	TGTGCCAGCACTCCCGGACGGGGAAACTATGGCTACACCTTC	CASTPGRGNYGYTF
-	TRBV19	TRBJ1-5	-	TGTGCCAGTAGTATATCGGGGGATGGCCAGCCCCAGCATTTT	CASSISGDGQPQHF
-	TRBV27	TRBJ2-5	-	TGTGCCAGCAGCCTGACAGGGGTCAGCGGGATAGAGACCCAGTACTTC	CASSLTGVSGIETQYF
-	TRBV7-3	TRBJ2-1	-	TGTGCCAGCAGCTCAACCGGGGTTAGGGTCTACAATGAGCAGTTCTTC	CASSSTGVRVYNEQFF
TRBD1	TRBV19	TRBJ1-2	-	TGTGCCACTCGACAGGGGGCCTCGGGGAACTATGGCTACACCTTC	CATRQGASGNYGYTF
TRBD1	TRBV29-1	TRBJ2-1	few	TGCAGCGGTGGACAGGGTGATGAGCAGTTCTTC	CSGGQGDEQFF
TRBD1	TRBV29-1	TRBJ1-2	-	TGCAGCGTTGTAACAGGGGGAGGTGGCTACACCTTC	CSVVTGGGGYTF
-	TRBV4-3	TRBJ2-3	few	TGCGCCAGCAGCCAAGTCTCGGCGGCAGGGACGCAGTATTTT	CASSQVSAAGTQYF
-	TRBV7-9	TRBJ2-5	-	TGTGCCAGCAGCTTAGCAGGGATGGAGACCCAGTACTTC	CASSLAGMETQYF
TRBD1	TRBV30	TRBJ1-2	once	TGTGCCTGGAGTCGTCCGGGACAGGGATCCGGCTACACCTTC	CAWSRPGQGSGYTF
-	TRBV29-1	TRBJ2-2	-	TGCAGCGCCTCCCAGAACAGAAACACCGGGGAGCTGTTTTTT	CSASQNRNTGELFF
-	TRBV28	TRBJ1-1	-	TGTGCCAGCACCGAACAGGGCTGGAACACTGAAGCTTTCTTT	CASTEQGWNTEAFF
TRBD2	TRBV5-1	TRBJ2-5	-	TGCGCCAGCAGCTTGGTAGCGGGAGAGGGTGAGACCCAGTACTTC	CASSLVAGEGETQYF
-	TRBV7-9	TRBJ2-5	-	TGTGCCAGCAGCTTAGAAACAGCGAGGGAGACCCAGTACTTC	CASSLETARETQYF
TRBD2	TRBV29-1	TRBJ2-1	-	TGCAGCGTTGATGGGGGTAGCGGGAGCGCTCCCTACAATGAGCAGTTCTTC	CSVDGGSGSAPYNEQFF
-	TRBV9	TRBJ2-7	few	TGTGCCAGCAGCCCCCATTTAGCAGGAGATCGGGACGAGCAGTACTTC	CASSPHLAGDRDEQYF
-	TRBV30	TRBJ2-1	few	TGTGCCTGGAGTCGGCCACATGAGCAGTTCTTC	CAWSRPHEQFF
TRBD1	TRBV7-8	TRBJ1-1	few	TGTGCCAGCCGGACAGGGGGCGGAACTGAAGCTTTCTTT	CASRTGGGTEAFF
TRBD2	TRBV7-2	TRBJ2-5	once	TGTGCCAGCAGCTTAGAACTAGCGGGAGTTTTAGAGACCCAGTACTTC	CASSLELAGVLETQYF
TRBD1	TRBV30	TRBJ1-2	-	TGTGCCTGGACGACAGGGGGTTATGGCTACACCTTC	CAWTTGGYGYTF
-	TRBV10-1	TRBJ2-7	few	TGCGCCAGCAGTGGGACCCTTGGGGCGGCAATTTACGAGCAGTACTTC	CASSGTLGAAIYEQYF
-	TRBV29-1	TRBJ2-1	few	TGCAGCGTTGAAGGAGGATTTATGGAGTTCTTC	CSVEGGFMEFF
-	TRBV29-1	TRBJ1-1	few	TGCAGCGTTGATCGGGCAGATCGAAGCACTGAAGCTTTCTTT	CSVDRADRSTEAFF
TRBD2	TRBV5-1	TRBJ2-3	-	TGCGCCAGCAGACTAGCGGGGAGCACAGATACGCAGTATTTT	CASRLAGSTDTQYF
-	TRBV29-1	TRBJ2-7	-	TGCAGCGTGGACCCGACAGGACACTCCTACGAGCAGTACTTC	CSVDPTGHSYEQYF
-	TRBV5-4	TRBJ2-1	few	TGTGCCAGCAGCCCGATAGGGGATGAGCAGTTCTTC	CASSPIGDEQFF
-	TRBV30	TRBJ2-3	-	TGTGCCTGGAGCCACAACACAGGGCCCTCAGGTACGCAGTATTTT	CAWSHNTGPSGTQYF
-	TRBV7-2	TRBJ2-7	few	TGTGCCAGCAGCTTAGGTGGCAGTATTTACGAGCAGTACTTC	CASSLGGSIYEQYF
TRBD1	TRBV15	TRBJ2-1	-	TGTGCCACCAGCCGACTACAGGGGTCCTACAATGAGCAGTTCTTC	CATSRLQGSYNEQFF
TRBD1	TRBV29-1	TRBJ1-2	-	TGCAGCGCTGGGAAGGGACAGGGGATCTCTGGCTACACCTTC	CSAGKGQGISGYTF
-	TRBV6-5	TRBJ1-1	-	TGTGCCAGCACCAGGGGCAGCGTAGGCACTGAAGCTTTCTTT	CASTRGSVGTEAFF
-	TRBV29-1	TRBJ2-2	few	TGCAGCGTTGGACAAAGGGGGTCGAGCGCCGGGGAGCTGTTTTTT	CSVGQRGSSAGELFF